Each of the 23 T cell receptor beta chains below was sequenced from the same sample in a study of blood T cell repertoires in COVID-19. Sequenced by immunoSEQ multiplex PCR; TCRdb stores in-frame clones only, minus some. The data show 350,000 or so clones, around 90% seen once. Input material: peripheral blood. These TCRs come from a woman aged 55-70 years with COVID-19, enrolled during active disease.

The chain couples TRBV6-6 to TRBJ2-5; D ambiguous. V shed 0 bases and J shed 5 bases, with 13 bases lying between them. There are 15 residues in the CDR3. CDR1 is MNHNY and CDR2 is SVGAGI in the germline V gene (reference sequence). The CDR3 protein is CASSYSVAGEETQYF. The CDR3 DNA reads TGTGCCAGCAGTTACTCGGTAGCCGGAGAGGAGACCCAGTACTTC.

There are a few counts of this clone. This chain connects TRBV12-3 or TRBV12-4 to TRBJ2-7; possible D gene TRBD2, 6 bases. Trimming shortened V by 6 bases and J by 3 bases, and 9 bases separated the two germline ends. This CDR3 region has 12 residues. The CDR3 here is CASREGRYEQYF. In nucleotides, the CDR3 is TGTGCCAGCAGGGAGGGGCGCTACGAGCAGTACTTC.

A single count supports this clone. The gene calls are TRBV7-2 and TRBJ1-5; the D is unclear. The CDR3 covers 15 residues. V was pared by 5 bases and J by 4 bases, with 15 bases between. Germline V lookup: CDR1 SGHTA, CDR2 FQGNSA. Written as DNA, the CDR3 is TGTGCCAGCAGCGTCAGGATGGGTGCAAATCAGCCCCAGCATTTT. It is translated as CASSVRMGANQPQHF. Complete variable domain (other parts from reference TRBV7-2 and TRBJ1-5): GAGVSQSPSNKVTEKGKDVELRCDPISGHTALYWYRQSLGQGLEFLIYFQGNSAPDKSGLPSDRFSAERTGGSVSTLTIQRTQQEDSAVYLCASSVRMGANQPQHFGDGTRLSIL.

Details on this clone: The sample contains more than one DNA sequence encoding this CDR3. The V gene is TRBV5-4, the J gene TRBJ2-3, with 10 bases that match TRBD2. J gave up 1 base and V 4 bases, and 6 bases lay outside the gene matches. The CDR3 totals 16 residues. Germline CDR1 is SGHNT and CDR2 is YYREEE (reference sequence). In DNA form, the CDR3 reads TGTGCCAGCAGCCTACGGCTAGCGGGGGGCACAGATACGCAGTATTTT. Amino acids: CASSLRLAGGTDTQYF.

This sequence joins TRBV7-9 and TRBJ1-1; possible D gene TRBD1, 6 bases. This CDR3 has 15 amino acids. Trimming left V 5 bases short and J 5 bases short, with 18 bases between. The V gene's germline CDR1 is SEHNR and CDR2 FQNEAQ (reference sequence). The DNA of the CDR3 is TGTGCCAGCAGCCCACCACAGGGAAGGTGGACTGAAGCTTTCTTT. Protein: CASSPPQGRWTEAFF.

The chain has TRBV7-8 and TRBJ1-3, with a weak D call TRBD1 (5 bases). Per the germline V gene, CDR1 is SGHVS and CDR2 is FQNEAQ. The length of the CDR3 is 15 residues. Trimming removed 5 bases at V and 0 bases at J, with 11 bases between. The CDR3 DNA reads as TGTGCCAGCAGCCCCAGACAGAGCTCTGGAAACACCATATATTTT. Translating gives CASSPRQSSGNTIYF.

The rearrangement links TRBV3-1 (or the pseudogene TRBV3-2) to TRBJ2-7, with D maybe TRBD1 (5 bases). Germline values: CDR1 LGHDT, CDR2 YNNKEL (reference sequence). The CDR3 is 14 amino acids. V shed 1 base and J shed 5 bases, with 12 bases lying between them. The CDR3 nucleotides read TGTGCCAGCAGCCAAGTTTCAGGGTCGAACGAGCAGTACTTC. It is translated as CASSQVSGSNEQYF.

The rearrangement links TRBV7-3 to TRBJ1-2; no firm D call. The CDR3 is 13 amino acids. Deletions cut 2 bases from V and 6 bases from J, with 10 bases between. The germline V gene encodes CDR1 SGHTA and CDR2 FQGTGA. The CDR3 coding sequence is TGTGCCAGCAGCTTAGGAGGGAGCCATGGCTACACCTTC. It is translated as CASSLGGSHGYTF.

The rearrangement uses TRBV2 and TRBJ1-5, with D perhaps TRBD1 (6 bases). Trimming pared 3 bases from V and 0 bases from J, leaving 15 bases between. Germline-derived CDR1 and CDR2 are SNHLY and FYNNEI. This CDR3 contains 17 residues. CDR3 in DNA: TGTGCCAGCAGTGAGAACGGACAGCCTTATAGCAATCAGCCCCAGCATTTT. This translates into CASSENGQPYSNQPQHF.

This clone was counted between two and nine times. The V gene is TRBV20-1, the J gene TRBJ1-1; D call uncertain. This CDR3 has 12 residues. Germline loops: CDR1 DFQATT, CDR2 SNEGSKA (reference sequence). V lost 3 bases and J lost 2, with 7 bases in between. The CDR3 nucleotides are TGCAGTGCTAGTACTACTAACACTGAAGCTTTCTTT. As protein: CSASTTNTEAFF.

V gene TRBV2 combines with J gene TRBJ1-5; 7 nucleotides agree with TRBD1. This CDR3 spans 13 amino acids. V dropped 7 bases and J dropped 6; count of bases not matched to a gene: 6. From germline, CDR1 is SNHLY and CDR2 FYNNEI. CDR3 protein: CASTETGIQPQHF. DNA of the CDR3: TGTGCCAGCACGGAGACAGGGATTCAGCCCCAGCATTTT.

This sequence joins TRBV10-3 and TRBJ1-3; D gene ambiguous. CDR1 is ENHRY and CDR2 is SYGVKD in the germline V gene. The CDR3 contains 16 residues. V lost 3 bases and J 2 bases, leaving 14 bases between the germline ends. CDR3 region: CAISDGGPAAGNTIYF. The CDR3, as DNA: TGTGCCATCAGTGACGGAGGTCCTGCTGCTGGAAACACCATATATTTT.

This clone occurred once. The chain combines TRBV9 with TRBJ2-1; 11 bases are shared with TRBD2. Germline CDR1 reads SGDLS; CDR2 reads YYNGEE. CDR3 size: 15 residues. The V and J ends lost 2 bases and 6 bases, in that order; junction bases with no gene match: 4. The chain's CDR3 is CASSVPGLAANEQFF. Here the CDR3 DNA reads TGTGCCAGCAGCGTTCCGGGACTAGCGGCCAATGAGCAGTTCTTC.

The V gene is TRBV19, the J gene TRBJ1-4; 10 nucleotides match TRBD1. The CDR3 is 15 amino acids. Unmatched junction bases numbered 8, after V lost 5 bases and J lost 8 bases. Germline V lookup: CDR1 LNHDA, CDR2 SQIVND (reference sequence). The CDR3: CASSPDRGRMEKLFF. CDR3 nucleotide sequence: TGTGCCAGTAGTCCAGACAGGGGGCGCATGGAAAAACTGTTTTTT.

The chain carries TRBV6-5 and TRBJ1-1, with 10 nucleotides matching TRBD1. V lost 2 bases to trimming and J lost 4 bases; unmatched junction nucleotides: 4. Germline assignment: CDR1 MNHEY and CDR2 SVGAGI. This CDR3 is built from 15 residues. In nucleotides, the CDR3 is TGTGCCAGCAGTTACCGACAGGGGGCTGGCACTGAAGCTTTCTTT. Amino acid sequence: CASSYRQGAGTEAFF.

The chain has TRBV12-5 and TRBJ1-5; the match to TRBD1 covers 10 bases. This CDR3 comprises 14 residues. CDR1 and CDR2 from the germline V gene are LGHNT and FRNRAP. Trimming at V came to 6 bases and at J to 1 base, leaving 0 bases not matched to a gene. The CDR3 DNA is TGTGCTAGTGGGGGACAGGGGAGCAATCAGCCCCAGCATTTT. It encodes CASGGQGSNQPQHF.

This sequence joins TRBV6-5 and TRBJ2-4; 7 nucleotides agree with TRBD1. This CDR3 has 16 residues. Germline V gives CDR1 MNHEY, CDR2 SVGAGI. V lost 2 bases, J lost 4 bases, and 8 bases stayed unmatched. CDR3: CASSYLAGTAKNIQYF. The CDR3 region has the DNA TGTGCCAGCAGTTACCTAGCCGGGACAGCGAAAAACATTCAGTACTTC.

V gene TRBV12-3 or TRBV12-4 combines with J gene TRBJ1-1, with TRBD1 as a possible D gene (5 bases). This CDR3 spans 13 amino acids. The V end lost 3 bases, the J end lost 10 bases, and 15 bases lay between the germline ends. The CDR3 sequence: CASSLFRADSAFF. The CDR3 DNA reads TGTGCCAGCAGTTTGTTCAGGGCGGATTCAGCTTTCTTT.

Only a few counts were recorded for this clone. This sequence joins TRBV9 and TRBJ1-5, with a tentative D call TRBD1 (6 bases). V gave up 8 bases and J gave up 3 bases, with 21 bases separating them. Germline V gene sequence: CDR1 SGDLS, CDR2 YYNGEE. The CDR3 is 16 residues long. The CDR3 nucleotides read TGTGCCAGGGCGGACTGGTACAGGGTGGTCAATCAGCCCCAGCATTTT. As protein: CARADWYRVVNQPQHF.

The CDR3 nucleotides read TGTGCCAGCAGCCGGGACAGGGATCCCCAGCCCCAGCATTTT. Encoded protein: CASSRDRDPQPQHF. The chain uses TRBV6-5 and TRBJ1-5; 9 bases align to TRBD1. This CDR3 spans 14 amino acids. V lost 6 bases and J lost 7; bases outside the gene matches: 7. Germline loops: CDR1 MNHEY, CDR2 SVGAGI.

Worth noting for this clone: Distinct nucleotide sequences in the sample also encode this CDR3. The chain has TRBV5-1 and TRBJ2-5; the match to TRBD2 covers 11 bases. The CDR3 extends over 15 amino acids. The V gene's germline CDR1 is SGHRS and CDR2 YFSETQ. The V segment lost 2 bases and the J segment 5 bases; nucleotides outside the gene matches: 5. CDR3 amino acids: CASSLVAGGPETQYF. The CDR3 region has the DNA TGCGCCAGCAGCTTAGTAGCGGGGGGGCCGGAGACCCAGTACTTC.

This chain connects TRBV19 to TRBJ1-2; D unresolved. V was clipped by 3 bases and J by 4 bases, with 12 bases between them. This CDR3 has 14 residues. CDR1 and CDR2 from the germline V gene are LNHDA and SQIVND (reference sequence). The CDR3 nucleotides read TGTGCCAGTAGTATGTCAGGTCTACTCTATGGCTACACCTTC. Translated: CASSMSGLLYGYTF.

This clone was observed a single time. The rearrangement uses TRBV21-1 and TRBJ2-7; the D call of TRBD2 is as the table states it, not checked on the DNA. TRBV21-1 is designated a pseudogene. The CDR3 length is 16 residues. CDR3 sequence reads: CASSKEGRLTIYEQYF. The CDR3 DNA sequence: TGTGCCAGCAGCAAAGAAGGCAGACTAACCATCTACGAGCAGTACTTC.